A selection of T cell receptor beta chains follows, all from one sample in a study of OX40 agonist ivuxolimab in advanced cancers. The data were produced by immunoSEQ multiplex PCR, yet TCRdb's version contains in-frame clones alone and is incomplete. The table shows some 28,000 clones, with around 85% occurring only once. The starting material was CD4+ or CD8+ T cells sorted from blood, obtained in a trial of the OX40 agonist ivuxolimab. The receptors come from an adult with an advanced solid tumor such as melanoma, head and neck, liver or kidney cancer. CDR3s include the opening cysteine and the closing phenylalanine or tryptophan. A D gene is named only where the DNA matches it firmly. Size values are once, few and many counts, or a class for expanded clones, and some rows have none.

clone_size j_call v_call d_call cdr3_aa cdr3_nt
. TRBJ1-1 TRBV27 . CASSFRQAGEAFF TGTGCCAGCAGTTTCCGACAGGCCGGTGAAGCTTTCTTT
few TRBJ2-5 TRBV5-5 . CASSLDIRETQYF TGTGCCAGCAGCTTGGATATCAGGGAGACCCAGTACTTC
. TRBJ2-7 TRBV19 . CASSIGFEGQRYEQYF TGTGCCAGTAGTATTGGGTTCGAGGGACAACGCTACGAGCAGTACTTC
once TRBJ2-1 TRBV7-2 TRBD2 CASSLGPGLAGVPYNEQFF TGTGCCAGCAGCTTAGGCCCCGGACTAGCGGGGGTCCCCTACAATGAGCAGTTCTTC
. TRBJ1-1 TRBV6-5 . CASSSVGANTEAFF TGTGCCAGCAGTTCCGTCGGGGCGAACACTGAAGCTTTCTTT
. TRBJ1-2 TRBV6-6 . CASSYSWGGYTF TGTGCCAGCAGTTACTCCTGGGGTGGCTACACCTTC
. TRBJ1-1 TRBV19 . CASSIGQVNTEAFF TGTGCCAGTAGTATTGGTCAAGTGAACACTGAAGCTTTCTTT
. TRBJ2-1 TRBV10-2 . CASSVGRGDEQFF TGCGCCAGCAGCGTCGGGCGGGGCGATGAGCAGTTCTTC
. TRBJ1-2 TRBV29-1 TRBD1 CSAGGQGADYYGYTF TGCAGCGCCGGAGGACAGGGGGCAGATTACTATGGCTACACCTTC
. TRBJ2-3 TRBV9 . CASSVVGGPADTQYF TGTGCCAGCAGCGTAGTTGGGGGGCCGGCAGATACGCAGTATTTT
. TRBJ2-2 TRBV7-9 . CASSPANTGELFF TGTGCCAGCAGCCCAGCGAACACCGGGGAGCTGTTTTTT
. TRBJ2-7 TRBV7-9 . CASSLAGTYEQYF TGTGCCAGCAGCTTAGCAGGGACCTACGAGCAGTACTTC
. TRBJ2-1 TRBV7-6 . CASSYSDYNEQFF TGTGCCAGCAGCTACTCGGACTACAATGAGCAGTTCTTC
. TRBJ2-7 TRBV11-1 . CASSLSLTPYEQYF TGTGCCAGCAGCTTGAGTCTGACTCCCTACGAGCAGTACTTC
. TRBJ2-3 TRBV28 . CASSYDRRTDTQYF TGTGCCAGCAGTTACGACAGGCGCACAGATACGCAGTATTTT
. TRBJ2-5 TRBV15 . CATSRDSGQDQETQYF TGTGCCACCAGCAGAGATTCAGGGCAGGACCAAGAGACCCAGTACTTC
. TRBJ2-1 TRBV7-2 . CASSFNWDSLGNEQFF TGTGCCAGCAGCTTTAATTGGGACTCTTTGGGCAATGAGCAGTTCTTC
. TRBJ2-1 TRBV11-1 . CASGNFGNTKEQFF TGTGCCAGCGGGAACTTCGGGAATACCAAGGAGCAGTTCTTC
. TRBJ2-3 TRBV15 . CATSRDRYSSTDTQYF TGTGCCACCAGCAGAGATAGGTACAGTAGCACAGATACGCAGTATTTT
. TRBJ1-2 TRBV9 . CASSVQGYGYTF TGTGCCAGCAGCGTACAGGGCTATGGCTACACCTTC
. TRBJ1-1 TRBV4-2 . CASSQARIEAFF TGTGCCAGCAGCCAAGCCAGGATTGAAGCTTTCTTT
once TRBJ2-5 TRBV21-1 . CASRDGAWSPGGETQYF TGTGCCAGCAGGGACGGGGCGTGGAGTCCCGGAGGAGAGACCCAGTACTTC
. TRBJ2-3 TRBV13 TRBD2 CASSLEGLAGGLRADTQYF TGTGCCAGCAGCTTAGAGGGTCTAGCGGGGGGGCTTCGCGCAGATACGCAGTATTTT
. TRBJ1-1 TRBV27 . CASSPTGSRAEAFF TGTGCCAGCAGCCCAACAGGGAGCAGGGCTGAAGCTTTCTTT
. TRBJ1-2 TRBV6-1 TRBD1 CASSGDRGGPYYGYTF TGTGCCAGCAGTGGGGACAGGGGAGGCCCGTACTATGGCTACACCTTC
. TRBJ1-1 TRBV27 . CASSPEASVNTEAFF TGTGCCAGCAGCCCAGAGGCCAGTGTGAACACTGAAGCTTTCTTT
. TRBJ2-7 TRBV2 . CASSEGQGTSYEQYF TGTGCCAGCAGTGAAGGGCAGGGGACCTCCTACGAGCAGTACTTC
. TRBJ2-3 TRBV21-1 . CASRRWELAGFTDTQYF TGTGCCAGCAGACGATGGGAACTAGCGGGGTTCACAGATACGCAGTATTTT